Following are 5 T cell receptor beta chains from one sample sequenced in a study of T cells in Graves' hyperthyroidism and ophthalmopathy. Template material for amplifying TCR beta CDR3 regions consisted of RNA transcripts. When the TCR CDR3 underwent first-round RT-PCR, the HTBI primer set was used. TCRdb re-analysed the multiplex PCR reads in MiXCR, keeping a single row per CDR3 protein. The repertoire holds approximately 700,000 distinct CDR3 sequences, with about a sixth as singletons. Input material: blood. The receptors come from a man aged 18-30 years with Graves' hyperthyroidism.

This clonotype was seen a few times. CDR3 loop: CSARVSHGNQPQHF. CDR3 nucleotide sequence: TGCAGTGCTAGAGTCAGTCATGGCAATCAGCCCCAGCATTTT. The chain employs TRBV20-1 and TRBJ1-5; D ambiguous. The V and J ends lost 1 base and 2 bases respectively, with 9 bases between them. CDR3 length: 14 residues. The germline CDR1 and CDR2 sequences are DFQATT and SNEGSKA (reference sequence).

The CDR3 is CATSRDRLARNEQFF. In DNA, the CDR3 is TGTGCCACCAGCAGAGATCGACTAGCGCGGAATGAGCAGTTCTTC. The chain links TRBV15 to TRBJ2-1, with TRBD2 matching 8 bases. Germline V lookup: CDR1 LNHNV, CDR2 YYDKDF (reference sequence). The CDR3 sequence is 15 residues long. V shed 0 bases, J shed 7 bases, and the junction held 5 bases outside the gene matches.

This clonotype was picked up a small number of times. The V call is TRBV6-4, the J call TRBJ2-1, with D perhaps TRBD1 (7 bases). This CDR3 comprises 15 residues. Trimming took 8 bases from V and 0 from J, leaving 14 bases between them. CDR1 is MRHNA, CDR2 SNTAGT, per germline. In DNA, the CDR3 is TGTGCCAGCTCTTCTCAGGGGGGCTCCTACAATGAGCAGTTCTTC. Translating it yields CASSSQGGSYNEQFF.

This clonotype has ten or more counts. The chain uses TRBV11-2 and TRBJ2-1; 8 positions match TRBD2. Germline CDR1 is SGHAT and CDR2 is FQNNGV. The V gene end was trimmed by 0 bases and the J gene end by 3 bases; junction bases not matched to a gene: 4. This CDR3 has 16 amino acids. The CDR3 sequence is CASSLDRAGGYNEQFF. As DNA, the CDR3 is TGTGCCAGCAGCTTAGATCGGGCGGGAGGCTACAATGAGCAGTTCTTC.

The CDR3 nucleotides read TGTGCCAGCAGCTCAAGGGGGGCGAACACCGGGGAGCTGTTTTTT. Residues: CASSSRGANTGELFF. V is TRBV7-9 and J is TRBJ2-2; D is possibly TRBD1 or TRBD2 (6 bases each). The V end was cut by 4 bases, the J end by 0 bases, with 9 bases between. Germline V CDR1 and CDR2: SEHNR, FQNEAQ (reference sequence). The CDR3 has 15 amino acids.